This is a list of T cell receptor beta chains from one sample in a study of metastatic and nonmetastatic thyroid tumors. With MiXCR, TCRdb reprocessed the PCR reads. The sample contains roughly 7,000 clones, more than 2.5% of which appear only once. Input material: tumor tissue. Receptor source: a female donor with papillary thyroid cancer or a benign thyroid nodule (not recorded which). Some clones in this sample may be carry-over from other donors' samples. CDR3s include the opening cysteine and the closing phenylalanine or tryptophan. A D gene is named only where the DNA matches it firmly. Size is omitted from some rows. Given values are once, few, many or a class for expanded clones.

D gene	V gene	J gene	clone size	CDR3 protein	CDR3 DNA
-	TRBV30	TRBJ2-1	medium-sized	CAWRVNEQFF	TGTGCCTGGAGGGTGAATGAGCAGTTCTTC
-	TRBV6-1	TRBJ1-4	many	CASSLQGQDEKLFF	TGTGCCAGCAGTCTCCAGGGCCAGGATGAAAAACTGTTTTTT
-	TRBV7-2	TRBJ2-7	many	CASSPPEAGYKQYF	TGTGCCAGCAGCCCTCCCGAGGCTGGTTACAAGCAGTACTTC
TRBD1	TRBV7-9	TRBJ2-2	many	CASSTRQGRAGELFF	TGTGCCAGCAGCACCCGACAGGGTCGGGCCGGGGAGCTGTTTTTT
TRBD1	TRBV7-2	TRBJ2-1	many	CASSFLLGTVDNEQFF	TGTGCCAGCAGTTTCCTCTTGGGGACAGTCGACAATGAGCAGTTCTTC
TRBD1	TRBV6-1	TRBJ1-2	medium-sized	CASTRDRGPNYGYTF	TGTGCCAGCACTCGAGACAGGGGTCCTAACTATGGCTACACCTTC
-	TRBV5-5	TRBJ2-7	many	CASAREYEQYF	TGTGCCAGCGCGAGGGAATACGAGCAGTACTTC
-	TRBV5-1	TRBJ2-3	many	CASSLEPSFRTDTQYF	TGCGCCAGCAGCTTGGAACCGAGTTTCCGCACAGATACGCAGTATTTT
TRBD1	TRBV27	TRBJ1-6	medium-sized	CASSWDRTNSPLHF	TGTGCCAGCAGTTGGGACAGGACTAATTCACCCCTCCACTTT
TRBD2	TRBV5-4	TRBJ2-1	many	CASSLGGSGVVYNEQFF	TGTGCCAGCAGCTTGGGTGGTAGCGGGGTGGTCTACAATGAGCAGTTCTTC
-	TRBV10-2	TRBJ1-5	medium-sized	CASSESTTDNQPQHF	TGCGCCAGCAGTGAGTCGACTACAGACAATCAGCCCCAGCATTTT
-	TRBV20-1	TRBJ2-1	medium-sized	CSARDLGEFNNEQFF	TGCAGTGCTAGAGACCTGGGAGAATTTAACAATGAGCAGTTCTTC
-	TRBV6-2/TRBV6-3	TRBJ2-7	many	CASRAGTHLAKGYEQYF	TGTGCCAGCAGGGCAGGGACGCACCTAGCGAAAGGCTACGAGCAGTACTTC
-	TRBV3-1	TRBJ2-3	few	CASSLRSTTQYF	TGTGCCAGCAGCCTCCGGTCCACTACGCAGTATTTT
TRBD2	TRBV5-4	TRBJ2-7	many	CASSLSLAAYEQYF	TGTGCCAGCAGCTTGTCACTAGCGGCTTACGAGCAGTACTTC
-	TRBV11-3	TRBJ1-1	medium-sized	CASSLVWAGLDTEAFF	TGTGCCAGCAGCTTAGTGTGGGCAGGGTTGGACACTGAAGCTTTCTTT
TRBD2	TRBV6-1	TRBJ2-7	medium-sized	CASSPSGSRYEQYF	TGTGCCAGCAGTCCTAGCGGGAGTAGGTACGAGCAGTACTTC
-	TRBV28	TRBJ2-7	medium-sized	CASSFQGYEQYF	TGTGCCAGCAGTTTCCAGGGGTACGAGCAGTACTTC
-	TRBV6-2/TRBV6-3	TRBJ2-7	-	CASRAGTHLAKGYERYF	TGTGCCAGCAGGGCAGGGACGCACCTAGCAAAAGGCTACGAGCGGTACTTC
TRBD2	TRBV6-6	TRBJ2-3	many	CASDPRGLAGVRDTQYF	TGTGCCAGCGACCCCCGAGGGCTAGCGGGAGTGAGGGATACGCAGTATTTT
TRBD1	TRBV6-1	TRBJ1-2	medium-sized	CASSFDRALTYGYTF	TGTGCCAGCAGTTTCGACAGGGCTTTAACCTATGGCTACACCTTC
TRBD1	TRBV5-6	TRBJ1-2	many	CASTQQGAGGYTF	TGTGCCAGCACCCAACAGGGGGCAGGTGGCTACACCTTC
-	TRBV6-1	TRBJ1-1	medium-sized	CASREPLGTEAFF	TGTGCCTCCCGCGAGCCCCTGGGCACTGAAGCTTTCTTT
-	TRBV24-1	TRBJ2-1	many	CATSDPDRRWVF	TGTGCCACCAGTGATCCCGACAGGAGGTGGGTCTTC
-	TRBV29-1	TRBJ2-7	many	CSVKTDAHEQYF	TGCAGCGTAAAGACGGACGCCCACGAGCAGTACTTC
-	TRBV15	TRBJ2-2	-	CATSSDAANTRELFF	TGTGCCACCAGCAGTGACGCTGCGAACACCAGGGAGCTGTTTTTT
-	TRBV2	TRBJ1-6	medium-sized	CASSAGREGSLHF	TGTGCCAGCAGTGCGGGCAGGGAAGGCTCCCTCCACTTT